This TCR beta chain was identified in a study of graft-versus-host responses after intestinal transplantation. About the study: Every recipient had anti-thymocyte globulin induction and three to four years of tacrolimus plus steroids. Findings and caveats of the study: GvH clonotypes were identified within recipient marrow, with a subset emerging first in ileum or blood.

Details on this clone: The target antigen is unknown.

Profiling relied on immunoSEQ multiplex PCR, and the TCRdb table lists in-frame clones only, not all of them. The sample includes about 82,000 clones, roughly 89% seen only once; the top ten take 0.1%. Germline V gene data show CDR1 as SGHTA and CDR2 as FQGNSA. The J segment lost 7 bases and the V segment lost 5 bases, leaving 11 bases of the junction unmatched. The CDR3 has 15 amino acids. This specimen was unstimulated CD4+ T cells sorted from spleen or lymph node cells, taken before intestinal transplant. This clonotype was obtained from a human donor who received an intestinal transplant. V usage is TRBV7-2 and J usage is TRBJ2-3; 8 bases align to TRBD2. CDR3 DNA: TGTGCCAGCAGCCGGGGGGGCGGGGGTTCGAATACGCAGTATTTT. Its protein product is CASSRGGGGSNTQYF.